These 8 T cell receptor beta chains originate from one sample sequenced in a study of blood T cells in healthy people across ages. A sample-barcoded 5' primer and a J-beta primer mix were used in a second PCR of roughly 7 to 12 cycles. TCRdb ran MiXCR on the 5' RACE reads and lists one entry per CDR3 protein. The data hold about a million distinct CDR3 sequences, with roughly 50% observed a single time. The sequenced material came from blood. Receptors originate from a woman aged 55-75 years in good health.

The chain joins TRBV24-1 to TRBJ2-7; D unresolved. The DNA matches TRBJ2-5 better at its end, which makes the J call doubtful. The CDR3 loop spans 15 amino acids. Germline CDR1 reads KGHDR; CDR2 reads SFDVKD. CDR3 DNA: TGTGCCACCAGTGATCTAGTGGGATCTTTAGAGACCCAGTACTTC. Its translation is CATSDLVGSLETQYF.

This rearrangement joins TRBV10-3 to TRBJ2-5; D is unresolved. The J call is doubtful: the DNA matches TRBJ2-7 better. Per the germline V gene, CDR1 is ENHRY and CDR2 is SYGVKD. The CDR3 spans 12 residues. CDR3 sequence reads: CAISAQLNEQYF. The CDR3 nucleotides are TGTGCCATCAGTGCTCAATTAAACGAGCAGTACTTC.

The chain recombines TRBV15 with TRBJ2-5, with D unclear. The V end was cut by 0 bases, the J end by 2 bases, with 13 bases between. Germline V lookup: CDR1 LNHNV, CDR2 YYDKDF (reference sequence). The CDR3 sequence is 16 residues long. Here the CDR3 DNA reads TGTGCCACCAGCAGAGAAGGTAGCAGATCACAAGAGACCCAGTACTTC. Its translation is CATSREGSRSQETQYF.

CDR3 amino acids: CASSGSQPGGEQYF. The CDR3 DNA follows: TGTGCCAGCAGCGGATCGCAACCCGGGGGCGAGCAGTACTTC. The chain links TRBV9 to TRBJ2-5; possibly TRBD2 for D (6 bases). The closer fit of TRBJ2-7 to the DNA end suggests the J call may be wrong. This CDR3 contains 14 residues. Germline V gene lookup returns CDR1 SGDLS and CDR2 YYNGEE.

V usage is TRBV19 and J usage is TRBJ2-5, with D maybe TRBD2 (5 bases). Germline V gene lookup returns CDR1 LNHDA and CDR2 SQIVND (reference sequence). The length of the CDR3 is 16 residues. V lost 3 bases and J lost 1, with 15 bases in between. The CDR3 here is CASSIRGSKTQETQYF. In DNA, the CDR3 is TGTGCCAGTAGTATCAGAGGGTCGAAGACCCAAGAGACCCAGTACTTC.

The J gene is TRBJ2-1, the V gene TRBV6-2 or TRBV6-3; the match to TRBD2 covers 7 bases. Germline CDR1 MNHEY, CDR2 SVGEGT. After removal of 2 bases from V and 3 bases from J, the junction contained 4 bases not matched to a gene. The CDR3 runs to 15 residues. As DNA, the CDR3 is TGTGCCAGCAGTTACGGCGGGAGTGGCTACAATGAGCAGTTCTTC. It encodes CASSYGGSGYNEQFF.

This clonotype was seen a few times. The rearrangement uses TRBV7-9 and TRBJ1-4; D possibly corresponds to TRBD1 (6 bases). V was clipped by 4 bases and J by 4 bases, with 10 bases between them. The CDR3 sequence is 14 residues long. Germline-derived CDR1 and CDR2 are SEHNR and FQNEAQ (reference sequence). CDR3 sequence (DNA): TGTGCCAGCAGCTCCTCAGGGGATAATGAAAAACTGTTTTTT. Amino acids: CASSSSGDNEKLFF.

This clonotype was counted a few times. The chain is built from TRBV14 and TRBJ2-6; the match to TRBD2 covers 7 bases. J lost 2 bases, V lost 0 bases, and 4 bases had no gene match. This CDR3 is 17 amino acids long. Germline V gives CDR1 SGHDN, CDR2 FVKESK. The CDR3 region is CASSQEWLAAGANVLTF. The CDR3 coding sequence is TGTGCCAGCAGCCAAGAGTGGCTAGCGGCTGGGGCCAACGTCCTGACTTTC.